This T cell receptor beta chain was identified in a study of beta chain features in type 1 diabetes. In the study overall: Patients did not differ from healthy donors in age, gender or cell yield.

General study points: Moderately but significantly shorter TCRB CDR3s were found in Type 1 diabetes patients in all four CD4+ subsets.

The whole isolated RNA underwent reverse transcription, so sequencing captured expressed TCRB transcripts. Profiled with immunoSEQ multiplex PCR; TCRdb holds only in-frame clones, not every one. Of about 370,000 clones in the sample, over 9% were seen once. The germline V and J ends were trimmed by 0 bases and 4 bases, with 15 bases remaining between them. The CDR3 extends over 17 amino acids. Germline V CDR1 and CDR2: ENHRY, SYGVKD. In the case of this clone: Its antigen is not identified.

Sequencing input: central memory CD4+ T cells from blood. The receptor was isolated from a man aged 30 to 39 with type 1 diabetes. The genes are TRBV10-3 and TRBJ1-4; weak D call: TRBD1 (5 bases). For the CDR3, the DNA is TGTGCCATCAGTGAGTCCGAGCGACAGCTAGTTAATGAAAAACTGTTTTTT. It yields the protein CAISESERQLVNEKLFF.